The present TCR beta chain was sequenced within a study of T cells in Graves' hyperthyroidism and ophthalmopathy. Study results and caveats: The model forecast ophthalmopathy, anticipating it by a median about 7 months before onset.

Germline loops: CDR1 MDHEN, CDR2 SYDVKM. The V segment lost 0 bases and the J segment 0 bases; nucleotides outside the gene matches: 8. This CDR3 has 17 amino acids. Researchers amplified the TCR beta CDR3 regions from RNA transcripts. Using the HTBI primer set, a first-round RT-PCR was run on the TCR CDR3. In TCRdb, the multiplex PCR reads were re-called with MiXCR into one record per CDR3 protein. The table includes fewer than 650,000 distinct CDR3 sequences, roughly 15% detected once. This clonotype was seen ten or more times. The target antigen is unknown. Sequenced input: blood. The chain couples TRBV28 to TRBJ2-7; 7 bases align to TRBD1. The receptor was derived from a woman aged 40 to 50 with Graves' hyperthyroidism. The DNA for the CDR3 is TGTGCCAGCAGTTTATGGGGTGTGGGGGACAGCTCCTACGAGCAGTACTTC. Amino acids: CASSLWGVGDSSYEQYF.